The present T cell receptor beta chain was sequenced within a study of long-term antiretroviral therapy in people with HIV. Study-level results: Blood sampling spanned 2004 to 2017, possibly under older ART regimens. Clones that had undergone expansion before ART dominated the repertoire at all time points.

Every donor had one or more pre-ART and two or more post-ART PBMC samples. Each HIV-infected participant was given treatment in the United States. The CDR3 is 11 residues long. Germline CDR1 reads SNHLY; CDR2 reads FYNNEI. Deletions cut 7 bases from V and 5 bases from J, with 8 bases between. About this clone itself: Antigen: not known.

Sequencing used immunoSEQ v3.0 at survey level. Generated by immunoSEQ multiplex PCR, the TCRdb table keeps only in-frame clones and is missing some. The sample lists about 28,000 clones, 80% to 95% occurring once. This receptor was obtained from a man aged 18 to 29 with HIV. Sequenced material: unsorted PBMCs, taken 3.1 years after starting antiretroviral therapy. The gene calls are TRBV2 and TRBJ1-2, with unresolved D. CDR3 protein: CASTPPYGYTF. Written as DNA, the CDR3 is TGTGCCAGCACCCCGCCTTATGGCTACACCTTC.